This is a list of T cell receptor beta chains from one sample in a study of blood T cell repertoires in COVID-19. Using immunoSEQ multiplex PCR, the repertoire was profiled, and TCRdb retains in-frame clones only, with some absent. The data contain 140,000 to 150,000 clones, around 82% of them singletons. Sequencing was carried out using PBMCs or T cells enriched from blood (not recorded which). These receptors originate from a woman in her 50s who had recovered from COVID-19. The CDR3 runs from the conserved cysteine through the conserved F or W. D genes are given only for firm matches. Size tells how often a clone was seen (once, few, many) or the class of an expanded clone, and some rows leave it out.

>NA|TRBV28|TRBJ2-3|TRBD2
CASSLLIAGEGDTQYF
TGTGCCAGCAGTTTACTGATAGCGGGGGAAGGAGATACGCAGTATTTT
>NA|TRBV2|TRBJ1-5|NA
CASSGNSNQPQHF
TGTGCCAGCAGCGGGAATAGCAATCAGCCCCAGCATTTT
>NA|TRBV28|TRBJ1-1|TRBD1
CASSLTGGWDTEAFF
TGTGCCAGCAGTTTGACAGGGGGGTGGGACACTGAAGCTTTCTTT
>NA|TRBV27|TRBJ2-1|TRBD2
CASSFERGVDNEQFF
TGTGCCAGCAGTTTTGAGCGGGGGGTTGACAATGAGCAGTTCTTC
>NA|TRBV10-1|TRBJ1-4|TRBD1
CASRAYGTGVATNEKLFF
TGCGCCAGCAGAGCGTATGGGACAGGAGTTGCAACTAATGAAAAACTGTTTTTT
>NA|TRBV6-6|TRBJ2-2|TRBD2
CASGGTAGVGTGELFF
TGTGCCAGCGGAGGCACTGCGGGGGTTGGCACCGGGGAGCTGTTTTTT
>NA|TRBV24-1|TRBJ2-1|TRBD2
CATSEPGTSGGRYNEQFF
TGTGCCACCAGTGAGCCCGGGACTAGCGGGGGGCGCTACAATGAGCAGTTCTTC
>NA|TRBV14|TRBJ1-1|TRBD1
CASSQGDRLQGGDWVNTEAFF
TGTGCCAGCAGCCAAGGGGACAGGTTACAAGGGGGAGATTGGGTGAACACTGAAGCTTTCTTT
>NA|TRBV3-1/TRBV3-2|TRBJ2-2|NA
CASSQVGQRTGELFF
TGTGCCAGCAGCCAAGTAGGACAGAGAACCGGGGAGCTGTTTTTT
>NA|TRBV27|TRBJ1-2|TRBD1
CASSLSGQPYGYTF
TGTGCCAGCAGTCTCTCGGGACAGCCGTATGGCTACACCTTC
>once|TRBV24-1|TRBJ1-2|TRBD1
CATSDPDRGDPYGYTF
TGTGCCACCAGTGACCCGGACAGGGGGGACCCCTATGGCTACACCTTC
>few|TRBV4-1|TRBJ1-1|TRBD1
CASSQEGQGAKNTEAFF
TGCGCCAGCAGCCAAGAGGGGCAGGGGGCGAAGAACACTGAAGCTTTCTTT
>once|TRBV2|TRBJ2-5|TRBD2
CASRYGGGKETQYF
TGTGCCAGCAGATATGGCGGGGGGAAAGAGACCCAGTACTTC
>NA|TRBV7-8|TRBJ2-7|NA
CASKGGWSSYEQYF
TGTGCCAGCAAGGGGGGGTGGAGCTCCTACGAGCAGTACTTC
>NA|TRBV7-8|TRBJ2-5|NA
CASSFREETQYF
TGTGCCAGCAGCTTCAGGGAAGAGACCCAGTACTTC